This is a list of T cell receptor beta chains from one sample in a study of blood T cell repertoires in COVID-19. TCRdb's copy holds only in-frame clones and misses some; the assay was immunoSEQ multiplex PCR. The repertoire has about 59,000 clones, around 87% of them found once; the top ten carry about 7.2%. The sequencing sample was made of peripheral blood. The receptors derive from a man between 60 and 70 years old with active or convalescent COVID-19. Both conserved end residues are part of each CDR3. A D gene is named only where the DNA matches it firmly. Size tells how often a clone was seen (once, few, many) or the class of an expanded clone, and some rows leave it out.

clone_size: .
d_call: .
j_call: TRBJ2-7
v_call: TRBV6-5
cdr3_nt: TGTGCCAGCGGTACATACTCCTACGAGCAGTACTTC
cdr3_aa: CASGTYSYEQYF

clone_size: .
d_call: .
j_call: TRBJ1-5
v_call: TRBV28
cdr3_nt: TGTGCCAGCAGCTCTTCACAGACTAGCAATCAGCCCCAGCATTTT
cdr3_aa: CASSSSQTSNQPQHF

clone_size: .
d_call: TRBD1
j_call: TRBJ1-2
v_call: TRBV5-1
cdr3_nt: TGCGCCAGCAACGGGAACAGGGGGCTTGGTGGCTACACCTTC
cdr3_aa: CASNGNRGLGGYTF

clone_size: .
d_call: TRBD1
j_call: TRBJ1-1
v_call: TRBV15
cdr3_nt: TGTGCCACCAGCATAGACAGGGCCACTGAAGCTTTCTTT
cdr3_aa: CATSIDRATEAFF

clone_size: .
d_call: .
j_call: TRBJ1-2
v_call: TRBV7-6
cdr3_nt: TGTGCCAGCAGCTTAGCGGGGGGGGCGGAGTATGGCTACACCTTC
cdr3_aa: CASSLAGGAEYGYTF

clone_size: .
d_call: .
j_call: TRBJ2-1
v_call: TRBV6-6
cdr3_nt: TGTGCCAGCAGCCTCGCCGCGGCTGCCTACAATGAGCAGTTCTTC
cdr3_aa: CASSLAAAAYNEQFF

clone_size: .
d_call: .
j_call: TRBJ2-3
v_call: TRBV18
cdr3_nt: TGTGCCAGCTCACCAATCTCCGGGGGAAGCACAGATACGCAGTATTTT
cdr3_aa: CASSPISGGSTDTQYF

clone_size: .
d_call: .
j_call: TRBJ1-1
v_call: TRBV3-1/TRBV3-2
cdr3_nt: TGTGCCAGCAGCCCATGGACATTGAACACTGAAGCTTTCTTT
cdr3_aa: CASSPWTLNTEAFF

clone_size: .
d_call: .
j_call: TRBJ2-7
v_call: TRBV28
cdr3_nt: TGTGCCAGCCTCGCTGGGAGCTCCTACGAGCAGTACTTC
cdr3_aa: CASLAGSSYEQYF

clone_size: .
d_call: .
j_call: TRBJ1-1
v_call: TRBV2
cdr3_nt: TGTGCCAGCAGTGTTCAGGGCATTGGCACTGAAGCTTTCTTT
cdr3_aa: CASSVQGIGTEAFF

clone_size: .
d_call: .
j_call: TRBJ1-3
v_call: TRBV7-2
cdr3_nt: TGTGCCAGCAGCTTAGAACAGCTCTCTGGAAACACCATATATTTT
cdr3_aa: CASSLEQLSGNTIYF

clone_size: once
d_call: TRBD2
j_call: TRBJ2-3
v_call: TRBV10-1
cdr3_nt: TGCGCCAGCAGTCCCTTCTTTGTTATGGCGGGAGGCAAGAATACGCAGTATTTT
cdr3_aa: CASSPFFVMAGGKNTQYF

clone_size: .
d_call: .
j_call: TRBJ2-2
v_call: TRBV1
cdr3_nt: TGCACCAGCAGCCAAGATACAGGTACGAACACCGGGGAGCTGTTTTTT
cdr3_aa: CTSSQDTGTNTGELFF

clone_size: once
d_call: .
j_call: TRBJ1-5
v_call: TRBV7-8
cdr3_nt: TGTGCCAGCAGCTTAGACGGGATTGGCAATCAGCCCCAGCATTTT
cdr3_aa: CASSLDGIGNQPQHF

clone_size: once
d_call: .
j_call: TRBJ1-1
v_call: TRBV5-1
cdr3_nt: TGCGCCAGCAGCTTGACAGGTTTGAACACTGAAGCTTTCTTT
cdr3_aa: CASSLTGLNTEAFF

clone_size: .
d_call: TRBD2
j_call: TRBJ2-1
v_call: TRBV7-7
cdr3_nt: TGTGCCAGCAGCCCTACTAGCGGGACAGTTAATGAGCAGTTCTTC
cdr3_aa: CASSPTSGTVNEQFF

clone_size: .
d_call: .
j_call: TRBJ1-1
v_call: TRBV18
cdr3_nt: TGTGCCAGCTCACAAGTCCCGTCCGGGTTGGCCACTGAAGCTTTCTTT
cdr3_aa: CASSQVPSGLATEAFF

clone_size: .
d_call: .
j_call: TRBJ1-2
v_call: TRBV7-9
cdr3_nt: TGTGCCAGCAGTCCTACCCCGGGCTATGGCTACACCTTC
cdr3_aa: CASSPTPGYGYTF

clone_size: .
d_call: .
j_call: TRBJ2-5
v_call: TRBV12-3/TRBV12-4
cdr3_nt: TGTGCCACTACAACAAGGGGCCAAGAGACCCAGTACTTC
cdr3_aa: CATTTRGQETQYF

clone_size: .
d_call: .
j_call: TRBJ1-6
v_call: TRBV11-3
cdr3_nt: TGTGCCAGCAGCTTGACGGGGGGGGGTTCACCCCTCCACTTT
cdr3_aa: CASSLTGGGSPLHF

clone_size: .
d_call: TRBD1
j_call: TRBJ1-1
v_call: TRBV18
cdr3_nt: TGTGCCAGCTCCCGGACAGGGGATGCTGAAGCTTTCTTT
cdr3_aa: CASSRTGDAEAFF

clone_size: once
d_call: .
j_call: TRBJ2-5
v_call: TRBV11-2
cdr3_nt: TGTGCCAGCAGCTTAGACCCTAGGCAAGAGACCCAGTACTTC
cdr3_aa: CASSLDPRQETQYF

clone_size: few
d_call: .
j_call: TRBJ1-1
v_call: TRBV7-9
cdr3_nt: TGTGCCAGCAGCTTAGGGCTTTTTGAAGCTTTCTTT
cdr3_aa: CASSLGLFEAFF

clone_size: .
d_call: .
j_call: TRBJ2-7
v_call: TRBV7-2
cdr3_nt: TGTGCCAGCAGCTTAATCGGGGGACAGTCCTCTCAGTACTTC
cdr3_aa: CASSLIGGQSSQYF

clone_size: .
d_call: TRBD2
j_call: TRBJ2-7
v_call: TRBV19
cdr3_nt: TGTGCCAGTAGTATTTTAGCGGGCGATTCATACGAGCAGTACTTC
cdr3_aa: CASSILAGDSYEQYF

clone_size: once
d_call: TRBD2
j_call: TRBJ2-5
v_call: TRBV10-2
cdr3_nt: TGCGCCAGCCCGACTAGCGGGGAAGAGACCCAGTACTTC
cdr3_aa: CASPTSGEETQYF